These 21 T cell receptor beta chains were all obtained from the same sample, sequenced in a study of tumor-infiltrating lymphocytes in primary liver carcinoma. A primer in the constant region served to generate TCR beta cDNA from about 470 ng of total RNA. It was through three nested multiplex PCR rounds of slightly modified ARM-PCR that TCR beta libraries arose. The first two PCR rounds used TRBV1-TRBV30 forward primers with a C-beta reverse primer, around 10 cycles each. TCRdb reanalysed the multiplex PCR reads using MiXCR and keeps one entry per CDR3 protein. Found here are 300,000 to 400,000 distinct CDR3 sequences, 50% to 70% of them singletons; the top ten hold roughly 9%. Unsorted whole blood supplied the blood RNA, and germline DNA was isolated too. Material: peripheral blood. The source is a man in his forties with primary liver carcinoma and hepatitis B virus infection.

Comments on this clonotype: This may be a read error, as it is one base from a much larger clone. The chain recombines TRBV28 with TRBJ2-7, with TRBD2 matching 9 bases. This CDR3 has 14 amino acids. CDR1 and CDR2 from the germline V gene are MDHEN and SYDVKM. The CDR3 is CASAWGLANYKQYF. The CDR3 region has the DNA TGTGCCAGTGCCTGGGGACTAGCCAACTACAAGCAGTACTTC. Full variable domain (missing parts from reference TRBV28 and TRBJ2-7): DVKVTQSSRYLVKRTGEKVFLECVQDMDHENMFWYRQDPGLGLRLIYFSYDVKMKEKGDIPEGYSVSREKKERFSLILESASTNQTSMYLCASAWGLANYKQYFGPGTRLTVT.

J is TRBJ2-1 and V is TRBV7-9; D might be TRBD1 (6 bases). V was clipped by 5 bases and J by 0 bases, with 11 bases between them. Germline-derived CDR1 and CDR2 are SEHNR and FQNEAQ (reference sequence). The length of the CDR3 is 15 residues. The CDR3 nucleotides read TGTGCCAGCAGCGACTTAGGGGGCTCCTACAATGAGCAGTTCTTC. The encoded protein is CASSDLGGSYNEQFF.

The chain uses TRBV28 and TRBJ2-7; TRBD1 matches at 10 bases. The CDR3 loop spans 13 amino acids. V was clipped by 7 bases and J by 7 bases; unmatched bases: 7. Germline V gives CDR1 MDHEN, CDR2 SYDVKM. In nucleotides, the CDR3 is TGTGCCAGCAACCGACAGGGGGCGAGTGAGCAGTACTTC. Residues: CASNRQGASEQYF.

V and J are TRBV11-2 and TRBJ2-5; 8 bases are shared with TRBD1. Per the germline V gene, CDR1 is SGHAT and CDR2 is FQNNGV. V was clipped by 1 base and J by 1 base; unmatched bases: 5. The CDR3 runs 16 residues. The CDR3 sequence is CASSLAGQGPQETQYF. The CDR3 DNA sequence: TGTGCCAGCAGCTTAGCAGGACAGGGACCCCAAGAGACCCAGTACTTC.

Details on this clonotype: A much larger clone sits a single nucleotide away, making a read error possible. V gene TRBV4-1 combines with J gene TRBJ2-1; D is perhaps TRBD1 or TRBD2 (5 bases each). CDR1 is MGHRA, CDR2 YSYEKL, per germline. This CDR3 is 15 amino acids long. The CDR3 loop reads CASSQDPGPANKQFF. The CDR3, as DNA: TGCGCCAGCAGCCAAGATCCGGGGCCCGCCAATAAGCAGTTCTTC.

Notes on this clonotype: A much larger clonotype is one base distant, so this may be a read error. J is TRBJ2-5 and V is TRBV5-5, with 11 bases identical to TRBD2. The trim removed 3 bases at V and 9 bases at J, leaving 7 bases unmatched. Germline CDR1 SGHKS, CDR2 YYEKEE (reference sequence). This CDR3 is 14 amino acids long. CDR3 residues: CASSSKTSGEAQYF. CDR3 in DNA: TGTGCCAGCAGCTCGAAGACTAGCGGGGAGGCCCAGTACTTC.

A remark on this clonotype: Just one base apart from a much larger clone, this may be a read error. This rearrangement joins TRBV6-5 to TRBJ2-7; TRBD2 matches 11 bases. The germline gives CDR1 MNHEY, CDR2 SVGAGI. V was clipped by 7 bases and J by 4 bases; unmatched bases: 9. The CDR3 runs 15 residues. DNA of the CDR3: TGTGCCAGCATGTCCGGGACTAGCGGATTTTACGAGCAGTACTTC. It is translated as CASMSGTSGFYEQYF.

This clonotype was counted at least ten times. One end of the junction varies from germline; a read error may be responsible. The chain employs TRBV10-2 and TRBJ1-5; D unresolved. The CDR3 spans 14 residues. Looked up from germline, CDR1 is WSHSY and CDR2 is SAAADI. The CDR3: CASSEPGSDQPQHF. CDR3 in DNA: TGCGCCAGCAGTGAACCGGGTAGCGATCAGCCCCAGCATTTT.

The CDR3 nucleotides read TGCGCCAGCAGCATCAGGGGGTCTGAGGATGAGCAGTTCTTC. It yields the protein CASSIRGSEDEQFF. This rearrangement joins TRBV5-1 to TRBJ2-1; 7 bases fit TRBD1. In germline, CDR1 is SGHRS, CDR2 YFSETQ. After removal of 4 bases from V and 8 bases from J, the junction contained 9 bases not matched to a gene. CDR3 size: 14 residues.

Concerning this clonotype itself: With a much larger clone just one base away, this may be a read error. This rearrangement joins TRBV4-2 to TRBJ2-7; tentatively, D is TRBD2 (7 bases). Trimming removed 1 base at V and 3 bases at J, with 16 bases between. The CDR3 contains 16 residues. Germline V lookup: CDR1 LGHNA, CDR2 YNFKEQ. CDR3 in DNA: TGTGCCAGCAGCCAAGTCGGGGGCGGGAGTTTCTACGAGCAGTACTTC. Translation gives CASSQVGGGSFYEQYF.

With respect to this clonotype: The junction departs from germline at one end; a sequencing error may be responsible. The rearrangement links TRBV7-9 to TRBJ1-1; D gene unclear. This CDR3 comprises 14 residues. The germline V gene encodes CDR1 SEHNR and CDR2 FQNEAQ (reference sequence). CDR3: CASNLGYGDTEAFF. CDR3 bases: TGTGCCAGCAACTTAGGTTACGGGGACACTGAAGCTTTCTTT.

Comment on this clonotype: A much larger clone sits a single nucleotide away, making a read error possible. The rearrangement uses TRBV5-1 and TRBJ1-1; 7 nucleotides match TRBD1. The CDR3 is 16 amino acids. Germline V gives CDR1 SGHRS, CDR2 YFSETQ. Trimming took 1 base from V and 0 from J; bases not matched to a gene: 6. For the CDR3, the DNA is TGCGCCAGCAGCTTGTCGTCAGGGGGGGTGAACACTGAAGCTTTCTTT. Translated: CASSLSSGGVNTEAFF.

On this clonotype: Since the CDR3 does not end with the conserved phenylalanine or tryptophan, this likely comes from a read error. The CDR3 DNA sequence: TGTGCCAGCAGTAACCAGTTTAACACCGGGGAGCTGTTTTTA. It codes for CASSNQFNTGELFL. The chain couples TRBV6-5 to TRBJ2-2; no reliable D call. V was shortened by 5 bases and J by 2 bases, with 9 bases between the two germline ends. The length of the CDR3 is 14 residues. The germline V gene has CDR1 MNHEY and CDR2 SVGAGI.

This clonotype has just a few counts. The chain carries TRBV28 and TRBJ2-7; D not resolved. CDR3 size: 11 residues. V was pared by 3 bases and J by 2 bases, with 2 bases between. Per the germline V gene, CDR1 is MDHEN and CDR2 is SYDVKM. CDR3 residues: CASSLAYEQYF. The DNA of the CDR3 is TGTGCCAGCAGTTTGGCCTACGAGCAGTACTTC.

With respect to this clonotype: Just one base apart from a much larger clone, this may be a read error. The chain is built from TRBV10-2 and TRBJ1-2; D ambiguous. The V gene lost 5 bases and the J gene lost 7 bases, with 11 bases spanning the gap. The CDR3 contains 12 residues. Looked up from germline, CDR1 is WSHSY and CDR2 is SAAADI. Here the CDR3 DNA reads TGCGCCAGCAGTATGGATTTTAGTGGCTACACCTTC. Translation gives CASSMDFSGYTF.

This clonotype has a single count. This may be a read error: a much more frequent sequence differs by one nucleotide. This likely comes from a read error, as the CDR3 has no conserved phenylalanine or tryptophan at its end. The rearrangement links TRBV4-3 to TRBJ2-7, with 9 bases lining up with TRBD2. The CDR3 sequence is 15 residues long. Per germline, CDR1 LGHNA and CDR2 YSLEER. The V and J ends lost 0 bases and 2 bases, in that order; junction bases with no gene match: 2. Here the CDR3 DNA reads TGCGCCAGCAGCCAAGATCCTAGCGGGGCCTACGAGCAGTACTTA. Its translation: CASSQDPSGAYEQYL.

A note on this clonotype: A read error may be the cause here, since a much bigger clone is one base away. This chain uses TRBV4-3 with TRBJ2-7; D is perhaps TRBD1 or TRBD2 (6 bases each). The CDR3 sequence is 16 residues long. Germline V gene data show CDR1 as LGHNA and CDR2 as YSLEER. In DNA, the CDR3 is TGCGTCAGCAGCCCAAAGGCCTCCGGGGGCGCCTACGAGCAGTACTTC. It yields the protein CVSSPKASGGAYEQYF.

With respect to this clonotype: A much larger clone sits a single nucleotide away, making a read error possible. The chain carries TRBV6-1 and TRBJ2-3, with 12 positions matching TRBD2. CDR3 size: 17 residues. V lost 5 bases and J lost 7; bases outside the gene matches: 13. The germline V gene has CDR1 MNHNS and CDR2 SASEGT. In DNA, the CDR3 is TGTGCCAGCAGTCCTAAAACGACTAGCGGGAGCTCGAATACGCAGTATTTT. This codes for CASSPKTTSGSSNTQYF.

In the case of this clonotype: With a much larger clone just one base away, this may be a read error. The V gene is TRBV6-5, the J gene TRBJ2-3; 9 bases line up with TRBD2. The trim removed 10 bases at V and 4 bases at J, leaving 21 bases unmatched. Germline V gives CDR1 MNHEY, CDR2 SVGAGI. The CDR3 is made up of 18 amino acids. CDR3 sequence: CANTTKRTAGGPPDTQYF. CDR3 DNA: TGTGCCAACACTACCAAGAGGACGGCGGGAGGGCCTCCAGATACGCAGTATTTT.

This clonotype has a count of ten or more. The J gene is TRBJ1-5, the V gene TRBV29-1; TRBD1 aligns across 8 bases. CDR1 and CDR2 (germline): SQVTM, ANQGSEA. Trimming cost V 5 bases and J 0 bases; bases outside gene matches: 6. The CDR3 spans 15 residues. The CDR3 is CSVLDRGNSNQPQHF. The CDR3 DNA is TGCAGCGTTCTCGACAGGGGCAATAGCAATCAGCCCCAGCATTTT.

In this sample, this clonotype turned up many times. The rearrangement uses TRBV11-1 and TRBJ2-1; 8 bases fit TRBD1. From germline, CDR1 is SGHAT and CDR2 FQDESV (reference sequence). The length of the CDR3 is 14 residues. The ends lost 5 bases at V and 5 bases at J; junction bases unmatched: 5. CDR3 sequence: CASSPDRVHNEQFF. The CDR3 DNA is TGTGCCAGCAGCCCGGACAGGGTGCACAATGAGCAGTTCTTC.